This T cell receptor beta chain appears in the sequencing data of a study of cytomegalovirus exposure and HLA in healthy donors. Turning to the study itself: Earlier findings included some 120 million unique TCR beta sequences obtained from 150 million to 200 million T cells. Findings of the study overall: Donors belonging to an Asian-associated ancestry cluster reportedly showed fewer N-insertions in productive TCRs than the roughly 670-donor mean, according to what a later analysis found.

This PCR relied on a set of 60 Vbeta primers and 13 Jbeta primers. In the study's own analysis: Roughly 10 million shared chains were among some 80 million unique TCR beta chains counted in a later analysis. TCRdb keeps only in-frame clones here, not all; method: immunoSEQ multiplex PCR. For V, J and clone size, that table is used; D and trimming come from the DNA. The sample contains tens of thousands of clones, about 79% of which appear only once. Comment on this clone: Its antigen is still unknown.

The ends were cut back, 5 bases at V and 0 bases at J, with 10 bases in the middle. CDR1 and CDR2 (germline): MNHEY, SMNVEV (reference sequence). The CDR3 spans 15 residues. This TCR came from a female donor in good health and CMV-seronegative. Input material: PBMCs. This chain uses TRBV27 with TRBJ1-4, with TRBD1 as a possible D gene (5 bases). The chain's CDR3 is CASSPGITTNEKLFF. Here the CDR3 DNA reads TGTGCCAGCAGTCCAGGGATAACAACTAATGAAAAACTGTTTTTT. Complete variable domain (other parts from reference TRBV27 and TRBJ1-4): EAQVTQNPRYLITVTGKKLTVTCSQNMNHEYMSWYRQDPGLGLRQIYYSMNVEVTDKGDVPEGYKVSRKEKRNFPLILESPSPNQTSLYFCASSPGITTNEKLFFGSGTQLSVL.